This TCR beta chain came from a study of blood T cells in healthy people across ages. Study information: Template switching picked up about one barcoded beta molecule for each two T cells. Overall study findings and caveats: Per million T cells, TCR beta diversity dropped roughly linearly as age increased. Estimates of diversity drawn from one million T cells were considered underestimates.

Per sample, extraction of total RNA gave at least 5 micrograms in every case. About this clonotype: What it binds is unknown.

For the second PCR, which ran for 7 to 11 cycles, a sample-barcoded 5' primer and a J-beta primer mix were used. TCRdb ran MiXCR on the 5' RACE reads and lists one entry per CDR3 protein. The sample records about 1.6 million distinct CDR3 sequences, about 35% being singletons. Germline CDR1 and CDR2: MDHEN and SYDVKM. Trimming pared 6 bases from V and 5 bases from J, leaving 13 bases between. The CDR3 consists of 13 residues. The V and J genes are TRBV28 and TRBJ2-5, with a weak D call TRBD1 (6 bases). Sequenced input: blood. This receptor was taken from a woman aged 25 to 45 in good health. The CDR3 nucleotides read TGTGCCAGCAGGACCGAGGGGGTGGAGACCCAGTACTTC. Its protein product is CASRTEGVETQYF.